This T cell receptor beta chain was obtained from a study of T cell clonotyping in hematopoietic cell transplantation. Study-wide context: Cytoreduction preceded collection of pretransplant recipient samples.

Time point in this sample: recipient sample about 28 days before transplant, after cytoreduction. This table comes from immunoSEQ multiplex PCR, and its TCRdb copy is limited to in-frame clones, with some not included. The table has about 41,000 clones, approximately 81% seen once; the top ten hold about 2.6%. V was pared by 6 bases and J by 5 bases, with 5 bases between. The CDR3 consists of 11 residues. Per germline, CDR1 MNHNY and CDR2 SVGAGI (reference sequence). The receptor comes from a man between 60 and 75 years old with acute myeloid leukemia. Some clones in this sample may be carry-over from other donors' samples. The sample was peripheral blood mononuclear cells, taken before stem cell transplant. The V and J genes are TRBV6-6 and TRBJ2-1, with unresolved D. The CDR3 sequence: CASSRNNEQFF. In nucleotides, the CDR3 is TGTGCCAGCAGCCGAAACAATGAGCAGTTCTTC.